A selection of T cell receptor beta chains follows, all from one sample in a study of a mutant IDH1 vaccine in newly diagnosed glioma. TCRdb keeps only in-frame clones here, not all; method: immunoSEQ multiplex PCR. The profile shows some 68,000 clones, more than 65% of them singletons. Sequencing was performed on PBMCs, taken from a glioma patient treated with radiotherapy, temozolomide or both. These receptors came from a man aged 50 to 60 with glioma. Both conserved end residues are part of each CDR3. A D gene is named only where the DNA matches it firmly. The size field is filled for only some rows; it gives once, few, many or a size class.

j_gene: TRBJ2-7; v_gene: TRBV5-1; abundance: many; d_gene: TRBD2; CDR3aa: CASSFSGGAYEQYF; CDR3nt: TGCGCCAGCAGCTTTTCCGGGGGGGCCTACGAGCAGTACTTC
j_gene: TRBJ1-1; v_gene: TRBV6-5; abundance: .; d_gene: TRBD1; CDR3aa: CASSYGTGTGVTEAFF; CDR3nt: TGTGCCAGCAGTTACGGAACCGGGACAGGGGTCACTGAAGCTTTCTTT
j_gene: TRBJ1-2; v_gene: TRBV5-1; abundance: .; d_gene: TRBD1; CDR3aa: CASSIWTGNYGYTF; CDR3nt: TGCGCCAGCAGCATATGGACAGGGAACTATGGCTACACCTTC
j_gene: TRBJ1-1; v_gene: TRBV28; abundance: .; d_gene: TRBD1; CDR3aa: CASRSPGQLNTEAFF; CDR3nt: TGTGCCAGCAGATCTCCGGGACAGTTGAACACTGAAGCTTTCTTT
j_gene: TRBJ2-3; v_gene: TRBV7-9; abundance: few; d_gene: TRBD1; CDR3aa: CASRRTGVVKTDTQYF; CDR3nt: TGTGCCAGCAGACGGACAGGGGTTGTGAAGACAGATACGCAGTATTTT
j_gene: TRBJ1-3; v_gene: TRBV9; abundance: .; d_gene: TRBD1; CDR3aa: CASSSRQGKSSGNTIYF; CDR3nt: TGTGCCAGCAGCTCAAGACAGGGGAAGTCCTCTGGAAACACCATATATTTT
j_gene: TRBJ1-1; v_gene: TRBV20-1; abundance: .; d_gene: .; CDR3aa: CSASGYTEAFF; CDR3nt: TGCAGTGCTAGCGGGTACACTGAAGCTTTCTTT
j_gene: TRBJ2-1; v_gene: TRBV6-5; abundance: .; d_gene: TRBD1; CDR3aa: CASSTTGQYNEQFF; CDR3nt: TGTGCCAGCAGTACCACGGGACAGTACAATGAGCAGTTCTTC
j_gene: TRBJ1-2; v_gene: TRBV18; abundance: .; d_gene: .; CDR3aa: CASSPPEGTSNYGYTF; CDR3nt: TGTGCCAGCTCACCCCCAGAGGGAACGTCTAACTATGGCTACACCTTC
j_gene: TRBJ2-3; v_gene: TRBV30; abundance: .; d_gene: .; CDR3aa: CAWSVPSRAQYF; CDR3nt: TGTGCCTGGAGTGTTCCTAGTCGTGCGCAGTATTTT
j_gene: TRBJ1-2; v_gene: TRBV6-5; abundance: .; d_gene: .; CDR3aa: CASSSGVRGYTF; CDR3nt: TGTGCCAGCAGTTCGGGGGTACGGGGCTACACCTTC
j_gene: TRBJ2-7; v_gene: TRBV6-6; abundance: .; d_gene: .; CDR3aa: CASNEPSDEQYF; CDR3nt: TGTGCCAGCAATGAACCCAGTGACGAGCAGTACTTC
j_gene: TRBJ1-4; v_gene: TRBV18; abundance: .; d_gene: .; CDR3aa: CASSPGLSELFF; CDR3nt: TGTGCCAGCTCACCAGGCCTCTCCGAACTGTTTTTT
j_gene: TRBJ2-7; v_gene: TRBV20-1; abundance: .; d_gene: .; CDR3aa: CSARTASQQYF; CDR3nt: TGCAGTGCTAGGACCGCCTCCCAGCAGTACTTC
j_gene: TRBJ1-5; v_gene: TRBV4-2; abundance: .; d_gene: .; CDR3aa: CASSQERLGPLPQHF; CDR3nt: TGTGCCAGCAGCCAAGAACGGTTGGGCCCTCTGCCCCAGCATTTT
j_gene: TRBJ1-2; v_gene: TRBV29-1; abundance: few; d_gene: .; CDR3aa: CSVSGAYGYTF; CDR3nt: TGCAGCGTCTCGGGGGCCTATGGCTACACCTTC
j_gene: TRBJ1-1; v_gene: TRBV5-4; abundance: .; d_gene: .; CDR3aa: CASSFRRSKNTEAFF; CDR3nt: TGTGCCAGCAGCTTTCGACGGAGTAAGAACACTGAAGCTTTCTTT
j_gene: TRBJ1-5; v_gene: TRBV27; abundance: .; d_gene: .; CDR3aa: CASSLVGQPQHF; CDR3nt: TGTGCCAGCAGTCTCGTAGGTCAGCCCCAGCATTTT
j_gene: TRBJ2-5; v_gene: TRBV30; abundance: .; d_gene: .; CDR3aa: CAWRPGRPSETQYF; CDR3nt: TGTGCCTGGAGGCCGGGCAGGCCGTCTGAGACCCAGTACTTC